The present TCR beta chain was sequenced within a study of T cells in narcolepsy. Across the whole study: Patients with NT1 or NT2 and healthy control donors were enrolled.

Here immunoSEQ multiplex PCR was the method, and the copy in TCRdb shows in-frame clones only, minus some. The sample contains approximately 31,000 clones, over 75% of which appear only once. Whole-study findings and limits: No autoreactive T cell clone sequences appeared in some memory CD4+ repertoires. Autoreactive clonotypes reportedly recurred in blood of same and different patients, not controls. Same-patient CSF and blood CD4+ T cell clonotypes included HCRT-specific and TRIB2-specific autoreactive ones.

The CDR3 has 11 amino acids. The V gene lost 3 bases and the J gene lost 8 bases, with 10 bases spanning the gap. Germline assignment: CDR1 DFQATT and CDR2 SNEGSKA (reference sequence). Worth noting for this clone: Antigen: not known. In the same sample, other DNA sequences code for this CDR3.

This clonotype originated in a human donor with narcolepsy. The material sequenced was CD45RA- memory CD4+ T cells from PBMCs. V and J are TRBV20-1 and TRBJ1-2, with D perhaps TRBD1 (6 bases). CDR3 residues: CSASQGTGYTF. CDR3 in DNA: TGCAGTGCTAGCCAGGGGACAGGCTACACCTTC.